This T cell receptor (beta chain) is from a study of shared clonotypes between healthy human individuals. Study as a whole: Aged between 18 and 49, the donors were a couple of women and three men.

Method: immunoSEQ multiplex PCR; TCRdb's copy keeps in-frame clones and lacks some. Among approximately 2.3 million clones listed, 93% were seen once. Germline CDR1 is SGHDN and CDR2 is FVKESK. V lost 7 bases to trimming and J lost 1 base; unmatched junction nucleotides: 7. This CDR3 contains 15 residues. This clonotype was obtained from a man in his late teens or twenties in good health. Some clones in this sample may be carry-over from other donors' samples. The chain links TRBV14 to TRBJ2-3; 8 bases match TRBD2. The material sequenced was naive CD4+ T cells from PBMCs. Subset specified: CD45RA+ positively selected. The CDR3 region has the DNA TGTGCCAGCAAACTACGAGCGGGAGGCACAGATACGCAGTATTTT. Encoded protein: CASKLRAGGTDTQYF.